The TCR beta chain under discussion was sequenced for a study of T-cell memory formation after mild COVID-19 (dated by TCRdb to 2020 to 2023). As for the study more broadly: TCR sequence clusters from the two donors were found to be largely donor specific. In a couple of donors, T-cell clones that expanded and contracted after mild COVID-19 were tracked by sequencing TCRalpha and TCRbeta repertoires over time. The cohort was made up of two young adult volunteers, one female and one male, who were previously healthy. The study at large found these results: Whether the second-wave clones peaking on day 37 were SARS-CoV-2 specific was not confirmed. Contracting CD4+ clones appeared mostly in the CM and EM memory subsets, whereas CD8+ clones were enriched in EMRA. Only a couple of mild cases were covered by the study, and larger cohorts that include severe cases with pre-infection samples were considered necessary. Balanced CD4/CD8 phenotypes were observed for clones contracting from day 15 to 85, whereas a bias towards CD4+ was observed for a second wave of clones expanding from day 15 to 37. Some responding clones were found in pre-infection memory, which suggests that pre-existing cross-reactive memory T cells took part in the SARS-CoV-2 response.

Sequencing took place on an Illumina NovaSeq 6000. TCRalpha and TCRbeta cDNA libraries were built by 5'RACE with constant-segment primers, adding sample barcodes and unique molecular identifiers. Trizol reagent was used to extract RNA from every sample. Amplification of the libraries took two PCR steps, and the second step added a second sample barcode plus Illumina TruSeq adapters. Libraries were sequenced on an Illumina NovaSeq with 2 x 150 bp paired-end reads. On the authors' methods: The reads were demultiplexed and collapsed into UMI-guided consensus sequences using migec v1.2.7. Using mixcr v2.1.11, UMI consensuses were aligned to TRA and TRB V and J templates and then assembled into clonotypes. A clonotype was counted as expanded or contracted only if both edgeR and NoisET called the change significant, with noise models trained on biological replicates. For edgeR calls, the thresholds were a false discovery rate-adjusted p below 0.01 and a log2 fold-change of 1. As an exploratory analysis of dynamics, PCA with hierarchical clustering was applied to max-normalized trajectories of the 1000 most abundant clonotypes. Each responding clone was given a CD4 or CD8 phenotype based on the CD4+ and CD8+ repertoires, which had been sequenced separately. TCRdb cleaned the public reads at Q25 with fastp, built clones with MiXCR and kept in-frame beta chains. Duplicate CDR3 protein sequences are folded into a single record with the most common DNA and genes. The V and J calls were determined by TCRdb, not by the authors. Within this sample are nearly 350,000 distinct CDR3 sequences, with 10% to 15% of them counted one time only. The ten most abundant clones make up roughly a fifth of the sample.

Ficoll-Paque density gradient centrifugation was the method used to isolate PBMCs. Turning to this clonotype: Its antigen specificity is not known. No much larger clonotype is one base removed from it; base qualities were not supplied.

The clonotype comes from a man between 18 and 35 years old who had mild COVID-19 (a few samples of this study predate the infection). The sample titles of this study are shuffled in the database, so cell type and time point are left out; the donor was told from shared clones. The sample was PBMCs or a T cell subset sorted from them (not recorded which).

Here the CDR3 is given as CSARTGPREQYF. The nucleotide sequence is TGCAGTGCCAGAACTGGACCCCGCGAGCAGTACTTC. Here the chain combines TRBV20-1 and TRBJ2-7, with no reliable assignment of the D segment. Trimming costs V 6 bases and J 6 bases, and their ends lie 15 bases apart. Reading from cysteine to phenylalanine, the CDR3 counts 12 amino acids. Only the CDR3 part of the read is kept: 36 bases, read in frame from the first base. CDR1 and CDR2, per the germline V gene (reference sequence), are DFQATT and SNEGSKA.